The clone carrying this T cell receptor (beta chain) was seen only once. This sample was included in a study of T cell changes during pregnancy in multiple sclerosis. Repertoires were generated with immunoSEQ multiplex PCR, while TCRdb's copy carries only in-frame clones and drops some. The top ten hold approximately 2.9% of the sample, which has about 46,000 clones, approximately 90% seen once. The CDR3 contains 16 residues. Germline V gene data show CDR1 as MGHRA and CDR2 as YSYEKL. V lost 3 bases and J lost 3; bases outside the gene matches: 6. The chain joins TRBV4-1 to TRBJ1-1; TRBD1 matches at 11 bases. Sample: CD8+ T cells from peripheral blood mononuclear cells, taken in the second trimester of pregnancy. The TCR comes from a female donor with multiple sclerosis, enrolled in a pregnancy study. For the CDR3, the DNA is TGCGCCAGCAGCCACCTCTCGGGACAGGGGGACACTGAAGCTTTCTTT. Translating it yields CASSHLSGQGDTEAFF.